This T cell receptor beta chain originates from a study of cytomegalovirus exposure and HLA in healthy donors. Study details: Membership in the Caucasian-associated ancestry cluster was found for 81% of 300 to 500 genotyped donors.

In the PCR, 60 Vbeta and 13 Jbeta primers were used. TCRdb keeps only in-frame clones here, not all; method: immunoSEQ multiplex PCR. Here the sample spans about 150,000 clones, around 78% being singletons. J was trimmed by 5 bases and V by 3 bases; bases with no gene match: 6. The CDR3 has 14 amino acids. Germline CDR1 reads SGHRS; CDR2 reads YFSETQ. Details on this clone: Its antigen is still unknown.

The study, taken as a whole, reports: Sequencing depth across donors, presence/absence analyses assumed, was roughly uniform. Earlier findings revealed that most TCR beta V segments proved productive either about 87% or about 30% of the time.

Sequencing used PBMCs. The clonotype comes from a woman in her forties in good health and CMV-seronegative. The rearrangement links TRBV5-1 to TRBJ2-7, with TRBD1 identical over 9 bases. Here the CDR3 DNA reads TGCGCCAGCAGCTCACAAGGGACAGGGAACGAGCAGTACTTC. It is translated as CASSSQGTGNEQYF. Looking up the rest from reference TRBV5-1 and TRBJ2-7 gives the full variable domain: KAGVTQTPRYLIKTRGQQVTLSCSPISGHRSVSWYQQTPGQGLQFLFEYFSETQRNKGNFPGRFSGRQFSNSRSEMNVSTLELGDSALYLCASSSQGTGNEQYFGPGTRLTVT.